Sequencing of this T cell receptor (beta chain) was carried out in a study of CD8+CD57+ T cells in acquired aplastic anemia. Study details: An average of about 3.2 ug of DNA was obtained from sorted CD4+ and CD8+ cells. Healthy-donor CD4+ cells averaged roughly 10.8 million reads. Study-wide results and caveats: Researchers reported that CD8+ Simpson's diversity was not significantly different in patients versus controls.

Researchers used genomic DNA as the template to profile TCR beta VDJ and CDR3. TCRdb independently ran MiXCR on the reads; one entry per CDR3 protein. Of under 200,000 distinct CDR3 sequences in the sample, approximately 44% were seen once. This CDR3 contains 13 residues. V shed 4 bases and J shed 0 bases, with 7 bases lying between them. Germline values: CDR1 SGHRS, CDR2 YFSETQ. A remark on this clonotype: What it binds is not known.

This clonotype was obtained from a human donor in good health. The V gene is TRBV5-1, the J gene TRBJ1-1; D ambiguous. Specimen: sorted CD4+, CD8+, or CD8+CD57+ T cells (not recorded which) from PBMCs. For the CDR3, the DNA is TGCGCCAGCAGCGTACAGTTGAACACTGAAGCTTTCTTT. The encoded protein is CASSVQLNTEAFF.